This record looks at one T cell receptor beta chain sequence and its context. It was during active infection that Seattle patients were enrolled and then longitudinally followed. This sample is drawn from a study of blood T cell repertoires in COVID-19. Study as a whole: COVID-19 samples, acute and convalescent, were from the United States, Italy and Spain. T cells, B-cell-depleted T cells, or PBMCs provided the cDNA or gDNA that served as material.

Per the germline V gene, CDR1 is LGHDT and CDR2 is YNNKEL (reference sequence). Trimming removed 8 bases from V and 1 base from J, with 12 bases in between. The CDR3 loop spans 14 amino acids. As originally analysed: Quantification of nucleated cells was approximated via reference gene primer amplification. The repertoire was sequenced with immunoSEQ multiplex PCR; TCRdb's copy has only in-frame clones and lacks some. V, J and clone size were drawn from that table, and D and trimming were deduced from the DNA. This table has 150,000 to 200,000 clones, about 88% appearing once. V and J are TRBV3-1 (or the pseudogene TRBV3-2) and TRBJ1-3, with unresolved D. The sample taken for sequencing was peripheral blood. This clonotype originated in a man aged 55 to 70 with COVID-19, enrolled during active disease. The CDR3 region has the DNA TGTGCCAGCCAAACGGGAAATTCTGGAAACACCATATATTTT. Amino acid sequence: CASQTGNSGNTIYF.